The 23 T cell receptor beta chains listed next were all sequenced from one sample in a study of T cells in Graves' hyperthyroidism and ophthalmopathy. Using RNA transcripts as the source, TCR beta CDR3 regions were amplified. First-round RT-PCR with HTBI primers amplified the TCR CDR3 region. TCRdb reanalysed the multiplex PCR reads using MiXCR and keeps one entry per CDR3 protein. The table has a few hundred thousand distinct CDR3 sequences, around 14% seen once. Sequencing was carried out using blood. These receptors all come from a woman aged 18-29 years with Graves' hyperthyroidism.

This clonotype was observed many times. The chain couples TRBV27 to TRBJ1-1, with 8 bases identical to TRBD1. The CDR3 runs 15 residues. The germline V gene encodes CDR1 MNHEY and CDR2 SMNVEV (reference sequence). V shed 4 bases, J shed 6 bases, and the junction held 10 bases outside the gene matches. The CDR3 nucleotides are TGTGCCAGCAGTTCCCCCGCAGGGGGCATCGCTGAAGCTTTCTTT. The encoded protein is CASSSPAGGIAEAFF.

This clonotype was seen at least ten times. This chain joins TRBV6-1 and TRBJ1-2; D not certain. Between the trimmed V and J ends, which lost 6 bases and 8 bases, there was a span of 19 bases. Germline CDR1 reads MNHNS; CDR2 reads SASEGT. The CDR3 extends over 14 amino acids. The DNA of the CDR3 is TGTGCCAGCAGCCCTAACTTTGGGTCGTACGGCTACACCTTC. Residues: CASSPNFGSYGYTF.

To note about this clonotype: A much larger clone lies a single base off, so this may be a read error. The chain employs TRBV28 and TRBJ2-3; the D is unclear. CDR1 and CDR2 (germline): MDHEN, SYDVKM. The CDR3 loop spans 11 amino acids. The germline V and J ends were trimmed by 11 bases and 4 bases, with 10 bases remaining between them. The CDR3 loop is CAGISPDTQYF. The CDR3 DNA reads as TGTGCCGGCATCTCTCCAGATACGCAGTATTTT.

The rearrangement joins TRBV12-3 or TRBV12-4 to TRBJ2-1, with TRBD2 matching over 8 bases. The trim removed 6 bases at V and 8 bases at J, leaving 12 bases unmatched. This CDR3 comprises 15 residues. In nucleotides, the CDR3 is TGTGCCAGCAGCATCCAGCGGGAGCTCAAAGATGAGCAGTTCTTC. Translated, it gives CASSIQRELKDEQFF.

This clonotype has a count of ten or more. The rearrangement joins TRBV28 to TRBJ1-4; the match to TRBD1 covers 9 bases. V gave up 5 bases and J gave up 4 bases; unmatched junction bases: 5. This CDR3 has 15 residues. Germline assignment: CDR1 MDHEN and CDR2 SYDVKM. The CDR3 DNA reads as TGTGCCAGCAGTCACAGGGGGCCGCGTAATGAAAAACTGTTTTTT. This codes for CASSHRGPRNEKLFF. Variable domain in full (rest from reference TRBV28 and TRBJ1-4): DVKVTQSSRYLVKRTGEKVFLECVQDMDHENMFWYRQDPGLGLRLIYFSYDVKMKEKGDIPEGYSVSREKKERFSLILESASTNQTSMYLCASSHRGPRNEKLFFGSGTQLSVL.

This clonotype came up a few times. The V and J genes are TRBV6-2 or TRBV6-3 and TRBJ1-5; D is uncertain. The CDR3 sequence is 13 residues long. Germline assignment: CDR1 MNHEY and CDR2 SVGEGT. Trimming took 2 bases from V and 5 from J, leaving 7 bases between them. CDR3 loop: CASSYIGDQPQHF. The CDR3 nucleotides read TGTGCCAGCAGTTACATAGGTGATCAGCCCCAGCATTTT.

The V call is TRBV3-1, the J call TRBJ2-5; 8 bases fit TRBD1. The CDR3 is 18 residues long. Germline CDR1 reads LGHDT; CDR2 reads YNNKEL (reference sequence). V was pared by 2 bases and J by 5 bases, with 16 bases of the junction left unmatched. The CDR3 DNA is TGTGCCAGCAGCCAAATTGTAAACCGACAGGGGACCAGGGAGACCCAGTACTTC. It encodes CASSQIVNRQGTRETQYF.

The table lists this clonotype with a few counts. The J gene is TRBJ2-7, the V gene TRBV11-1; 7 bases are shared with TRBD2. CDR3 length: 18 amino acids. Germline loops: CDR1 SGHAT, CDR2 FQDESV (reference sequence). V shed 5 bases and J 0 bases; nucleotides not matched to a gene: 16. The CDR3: CASSQDGGASGPSYEQYF. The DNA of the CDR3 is TGTGCCAGCAGCCAAGACGGCGGGGCTAGCGGTCCCTCCTACGAGCAGTACTTC.

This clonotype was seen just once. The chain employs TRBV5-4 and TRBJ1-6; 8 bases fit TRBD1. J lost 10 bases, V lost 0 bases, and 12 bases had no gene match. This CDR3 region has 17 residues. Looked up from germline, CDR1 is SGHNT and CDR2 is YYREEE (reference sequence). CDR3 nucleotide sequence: TGTGCCAGCAGCTTGGGGGGAGGGACAGGCGCCAGCTCACCCCTCCACTTT. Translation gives CASSLGGGTGASSPLHF.

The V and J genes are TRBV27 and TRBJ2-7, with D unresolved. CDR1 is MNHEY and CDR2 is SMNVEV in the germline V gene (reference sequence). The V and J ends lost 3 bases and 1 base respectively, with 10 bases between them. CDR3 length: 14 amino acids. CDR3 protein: CASSFEAQSYEQYF. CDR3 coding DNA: TGTGCCAGCAGTTTCGAGGCCCAGTCCTACGAGCAGTACTTC.

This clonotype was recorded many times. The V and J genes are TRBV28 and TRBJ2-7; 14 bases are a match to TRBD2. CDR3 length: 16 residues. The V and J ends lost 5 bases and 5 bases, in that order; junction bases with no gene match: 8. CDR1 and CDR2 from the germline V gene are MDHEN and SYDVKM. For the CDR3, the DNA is TGTGCCAGCAGTGCTCCGGGACTAGCGGGAGTGGACGAGCAGTACTTC. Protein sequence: CASSAPGLAGVDEQYF.

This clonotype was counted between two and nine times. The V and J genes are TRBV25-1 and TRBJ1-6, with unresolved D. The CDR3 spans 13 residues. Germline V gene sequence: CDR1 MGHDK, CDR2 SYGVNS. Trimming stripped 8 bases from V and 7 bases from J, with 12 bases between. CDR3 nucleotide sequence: TGTGCCAGCGGAGTGTCACAAAATTCACCCCTCCACTTT. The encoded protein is CASGVSQNSPLHF.

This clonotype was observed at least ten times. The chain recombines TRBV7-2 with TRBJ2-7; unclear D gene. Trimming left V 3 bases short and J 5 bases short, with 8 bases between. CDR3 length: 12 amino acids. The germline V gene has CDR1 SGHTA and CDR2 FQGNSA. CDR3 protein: CASSFTGDEQYF. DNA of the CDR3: TGTGCCAGCAGCTTCACGGGCGACGAGCAGTACTTC.

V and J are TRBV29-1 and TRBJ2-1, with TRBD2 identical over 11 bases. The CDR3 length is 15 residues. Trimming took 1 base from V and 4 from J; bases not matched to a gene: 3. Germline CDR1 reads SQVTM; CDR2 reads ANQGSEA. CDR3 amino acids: CSVEASGGWYNEQFF. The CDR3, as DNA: TGCAGCGTTGAAGCTAGCGGGGGGTGGTACAATGAGCAGTTCTTC.

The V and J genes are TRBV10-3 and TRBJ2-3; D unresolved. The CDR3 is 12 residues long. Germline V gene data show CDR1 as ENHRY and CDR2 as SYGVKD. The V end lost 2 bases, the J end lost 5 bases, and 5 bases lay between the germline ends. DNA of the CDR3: TGTGCCATCAGTGAGAGGGAAGATACGCAGTATTTT. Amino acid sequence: CAISEREDTQYF.

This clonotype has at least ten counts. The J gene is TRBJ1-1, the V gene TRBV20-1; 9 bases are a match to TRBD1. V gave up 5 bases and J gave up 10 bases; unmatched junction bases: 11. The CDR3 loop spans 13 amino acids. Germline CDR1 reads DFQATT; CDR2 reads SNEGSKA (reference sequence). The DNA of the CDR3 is TGCAGTGCTCCTCTGGGCGGGACAGGGTTAGCTTTCTTT. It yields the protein CSAPLGGTGLAFF.

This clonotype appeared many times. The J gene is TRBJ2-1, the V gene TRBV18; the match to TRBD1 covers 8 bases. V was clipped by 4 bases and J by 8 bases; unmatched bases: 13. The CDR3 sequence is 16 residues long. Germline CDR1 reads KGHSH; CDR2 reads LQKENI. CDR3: CASSHDRGLQRDEQFF. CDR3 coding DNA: TGTGCCAGCTCACACGACAGGGGCCTACAGAGGGATGAGCAGTTCTTC.

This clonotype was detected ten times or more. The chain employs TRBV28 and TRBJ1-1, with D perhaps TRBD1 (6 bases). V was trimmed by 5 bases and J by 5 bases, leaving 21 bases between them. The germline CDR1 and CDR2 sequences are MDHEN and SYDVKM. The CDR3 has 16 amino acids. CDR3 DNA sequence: TGTGCCAGCAGTGCCAGTGCGGGACACCGGCCTACTGAAGCTTTCTTT. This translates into CASSASAGHRPTEAFF.

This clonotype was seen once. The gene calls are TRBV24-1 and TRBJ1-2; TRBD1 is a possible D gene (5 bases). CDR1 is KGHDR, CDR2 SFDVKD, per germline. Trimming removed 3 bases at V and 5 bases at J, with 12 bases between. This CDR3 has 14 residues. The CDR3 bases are TGTGCCACCAGTGATGCGGGAGAGGGGTATGGCTACACCTTC. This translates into CATSDAGEGYGYTF.

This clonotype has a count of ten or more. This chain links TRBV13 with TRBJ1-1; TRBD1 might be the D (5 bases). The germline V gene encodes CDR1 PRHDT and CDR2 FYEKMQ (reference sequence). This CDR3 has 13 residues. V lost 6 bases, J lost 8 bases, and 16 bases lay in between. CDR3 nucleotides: TGTGCCAGCAGATCTCGTGTACAGGAGGAAGCTTTCTTT. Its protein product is CASRSRVQEEAFF.

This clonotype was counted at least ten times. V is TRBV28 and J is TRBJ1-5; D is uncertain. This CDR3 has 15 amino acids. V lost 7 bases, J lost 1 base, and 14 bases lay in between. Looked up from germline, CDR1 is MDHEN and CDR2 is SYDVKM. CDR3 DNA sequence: TGTGCCAGCACCCCGACAAGACGAAGCAATCAGCCCCAGCATTTT. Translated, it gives CASTPTRRSNQPQHF.

Here the CDR3 reads CASSPAGPRQETQYF. The CDR3 DNA is TGTGCCAGCAGCCCCGCCGGACCAAGACAAGAGACCCAGTACTTC. This chain links TRBV28 with TRBJ2-5; D unresolved. This CDR3 contains 15 residues. V was clipped by 6 bases and J by 2 bases, with 16 bases between them. In germline, CDR1 is MDHEN, CDR2 SYDVKM. Combining the CDR3 with reference TRBV28 and TRBJ2-5 gives the whole variable domain DVKVTQSSRYLVKRTGEKVFLECVQDMDHENMFWYRQDPGLGLRLIYFSYDVKMKEKGDIPEGYSVSREKKERFSLILESASTNQTSMYLCASSPAGPRQETQYFGPGTRLLVL.

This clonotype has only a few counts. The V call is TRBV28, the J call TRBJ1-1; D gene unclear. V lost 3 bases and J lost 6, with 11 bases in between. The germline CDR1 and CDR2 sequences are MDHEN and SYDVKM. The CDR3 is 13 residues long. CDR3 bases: TGTGCCAGCAGTTTGGTTCCGGGCCCTGAAGCTTTCTTT. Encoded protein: CASSLVPGPEAFF.